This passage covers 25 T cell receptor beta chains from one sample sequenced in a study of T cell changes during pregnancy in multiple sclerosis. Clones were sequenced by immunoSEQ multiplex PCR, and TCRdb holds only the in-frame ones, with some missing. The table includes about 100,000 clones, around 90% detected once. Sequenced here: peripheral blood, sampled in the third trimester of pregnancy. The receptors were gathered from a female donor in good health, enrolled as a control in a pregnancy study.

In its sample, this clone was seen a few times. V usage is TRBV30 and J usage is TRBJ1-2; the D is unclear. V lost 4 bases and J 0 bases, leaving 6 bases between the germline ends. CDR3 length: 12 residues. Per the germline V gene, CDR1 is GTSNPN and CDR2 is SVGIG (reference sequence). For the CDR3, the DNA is TGTGCCTGGACCCCGGCTAACTATGGCTACACCTTC. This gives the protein CAWTPANYGYTF.

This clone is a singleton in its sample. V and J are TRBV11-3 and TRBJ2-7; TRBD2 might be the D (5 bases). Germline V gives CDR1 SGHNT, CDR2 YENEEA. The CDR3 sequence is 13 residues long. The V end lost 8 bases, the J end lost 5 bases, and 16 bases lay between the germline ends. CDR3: CASGTLEGDEQYF. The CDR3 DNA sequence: TGTGCCAGCGGTACTTTAGAGGGCGACGAGCAGTACTTC.

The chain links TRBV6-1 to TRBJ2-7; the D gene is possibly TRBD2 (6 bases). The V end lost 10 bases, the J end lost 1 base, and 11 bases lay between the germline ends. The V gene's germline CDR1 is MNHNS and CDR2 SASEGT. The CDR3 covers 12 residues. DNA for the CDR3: TGTGCCACCGGGGGATTATCCTACGAGCAGTACTTC. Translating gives CATGGLSYEQYF.

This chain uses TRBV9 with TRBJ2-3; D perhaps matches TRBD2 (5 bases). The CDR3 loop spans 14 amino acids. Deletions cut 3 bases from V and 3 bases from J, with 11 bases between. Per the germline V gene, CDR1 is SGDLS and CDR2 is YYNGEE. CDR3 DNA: TGTGCCAGCAGCGAGCTGGTAGCGACAGATACGCAGTATTTT. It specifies CASSELVATDTQYF.

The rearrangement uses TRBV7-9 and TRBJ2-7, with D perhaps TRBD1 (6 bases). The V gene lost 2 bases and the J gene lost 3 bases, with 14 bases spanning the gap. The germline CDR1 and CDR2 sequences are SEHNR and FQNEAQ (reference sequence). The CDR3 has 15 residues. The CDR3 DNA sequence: TGTGCCAGCAGCTTATTCACAGGGTGGGGCTACGAGCAGTACTTC. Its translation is CASSLFTGWGYEQYF. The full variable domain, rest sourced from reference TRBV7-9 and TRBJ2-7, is DTGVSQNPRHKITKRGQNVTFRCDPISEHNRLYWYRQTLGQGPEFLTYFQNEAQLEKSRLLSDRFSAERPKGSFSTLEIQRTEQGDSAMYLCASSLFTGWGYEQYFGPGTRLTVT.

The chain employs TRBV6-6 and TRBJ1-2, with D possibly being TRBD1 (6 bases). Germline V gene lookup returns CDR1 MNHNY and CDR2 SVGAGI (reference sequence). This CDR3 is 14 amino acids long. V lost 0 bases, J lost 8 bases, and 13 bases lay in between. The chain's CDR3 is CASSYSYRVEGYTF. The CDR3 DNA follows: TGTGCCAGCAGTTACTCGTACAGGGTGGAGGGCTACACCTTC.

In nucleotides, the CDR3 is TGTGCCAGTAGTATAAGGCCGGAGAGCTCTGGAAACACCATATATTTT. Translating it yields CASSIRPESSGNTIYF. The chain carries TRBV19 and TRBJ1-3; D is undetermined. V was trimmed by 2 bases and J by 0 bases, leaving 11 bases between them. Germline values: CDR1 LNHDA, CDR2 SQIVND (reference sequence). The CDR3 has 16 amino acids.

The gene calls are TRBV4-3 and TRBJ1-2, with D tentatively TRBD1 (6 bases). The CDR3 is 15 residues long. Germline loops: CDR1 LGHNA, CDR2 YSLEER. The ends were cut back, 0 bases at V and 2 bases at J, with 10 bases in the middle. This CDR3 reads CASSQDIRGNYGYTF. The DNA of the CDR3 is TGCGCCAGCAGCCAAGATATCAGGGGCAACTATGGCTACACCTTC.

The CDR3 protein is CASSFNRDTEAFF. The CDR3 nucleotides are TGTGCCAGCAGCTTCAACAGGGACACTGAAGCTTTCTTT. The chain couples TRBV7-3 to TRBJ1-1, with D tentatively TRBD1 (6 bases). This CDR3 comprises 13 residues. CDR1 and CDR2 (germline): SGHTA, FQGTGA. V was cut by 3 bases and J by 3 bases, with 8 bases left in between.

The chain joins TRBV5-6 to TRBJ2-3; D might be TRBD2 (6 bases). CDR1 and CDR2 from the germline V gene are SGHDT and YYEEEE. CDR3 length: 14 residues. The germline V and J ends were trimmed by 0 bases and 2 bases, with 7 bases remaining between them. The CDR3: CASSLGLDTDTQYF. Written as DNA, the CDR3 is TGTGCCAGCAGCTTGGGACTAGACACAGATACGCAGTATTTT. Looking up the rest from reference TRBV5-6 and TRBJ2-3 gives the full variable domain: DAGVTQSPTHLIKTRGQQVTLRCSPKSGHDTVSWYQQALGQGPQFIFQYYEEEERQRGNFPDRFSGHQFPNYSSELNVNALLLGDSALYLCASSLGLDTDTQYFGPGTRLTVL.

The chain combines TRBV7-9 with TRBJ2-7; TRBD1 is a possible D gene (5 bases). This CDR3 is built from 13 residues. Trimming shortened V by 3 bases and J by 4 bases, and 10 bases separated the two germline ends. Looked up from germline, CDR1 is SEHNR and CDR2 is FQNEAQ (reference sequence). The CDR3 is CASSLAGLYEQYF. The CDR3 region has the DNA TGTGCCAGCAGCTTGGCAGGGTTATACGAGCAGTACTTC.

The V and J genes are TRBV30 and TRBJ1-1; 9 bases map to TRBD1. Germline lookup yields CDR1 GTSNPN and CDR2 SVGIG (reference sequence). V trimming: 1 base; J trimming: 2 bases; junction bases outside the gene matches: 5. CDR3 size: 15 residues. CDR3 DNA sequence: TGTGCCTGGAGTGCCTCGGACAGGGGAAACACTGAAGCTTTCTTT. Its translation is CAWSASDRGNTEAFF. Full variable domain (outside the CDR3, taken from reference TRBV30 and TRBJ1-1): SQTIHQWPATLVQPVGSPLSLECTVEGTSNPNLYWYRQAAGRGLQLLFYSVGIGQISSEVPQNLSASRPQDRQFILSSKKLLLSDSGFYLCAWSASDRGNTEAFFGQGTRLTVV.

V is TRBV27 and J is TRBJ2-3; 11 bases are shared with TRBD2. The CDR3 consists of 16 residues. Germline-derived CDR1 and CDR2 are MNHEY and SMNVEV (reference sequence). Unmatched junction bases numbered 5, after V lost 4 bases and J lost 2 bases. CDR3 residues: CASSSSGGPNTDTQYF. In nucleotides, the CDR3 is TGTGCCAGCAGTTCTAGCGGGGGGCCGAACACAGATACGCAGTATTTT.

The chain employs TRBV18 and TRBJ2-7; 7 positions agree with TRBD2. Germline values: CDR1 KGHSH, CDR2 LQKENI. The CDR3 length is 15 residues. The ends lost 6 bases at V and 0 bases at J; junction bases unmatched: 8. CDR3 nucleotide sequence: TGTGCCAGCTCGACCAGCGGGGCGAGCTCCTACGAGCAGTACTTC. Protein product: CASSTSGASSYEQYF.

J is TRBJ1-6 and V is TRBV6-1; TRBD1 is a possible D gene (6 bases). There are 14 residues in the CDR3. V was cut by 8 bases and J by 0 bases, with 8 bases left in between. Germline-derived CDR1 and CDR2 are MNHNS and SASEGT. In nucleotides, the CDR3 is TGTGCCAGCGGGGGCCGCTCCTATAATTCACCCCTCCACTTT. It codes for CASGGRSYNSPLHF.

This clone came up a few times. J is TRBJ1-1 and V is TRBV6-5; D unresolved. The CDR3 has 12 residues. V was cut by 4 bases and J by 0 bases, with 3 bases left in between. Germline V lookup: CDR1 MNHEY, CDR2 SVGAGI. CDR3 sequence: CASSSVNTEAFF. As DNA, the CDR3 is TGTGCCAGCAGTTCAGTGAACACTGAAGCTTTCTTT.

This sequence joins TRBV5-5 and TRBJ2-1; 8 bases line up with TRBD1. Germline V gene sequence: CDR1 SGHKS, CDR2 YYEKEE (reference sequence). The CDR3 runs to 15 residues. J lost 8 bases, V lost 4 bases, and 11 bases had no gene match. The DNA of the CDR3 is TGTGCCAGCAGCCGACTAGGTCAGGGGGCAGATGAGCAGTTCTTC. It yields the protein CASSRLGQGADEQFF.

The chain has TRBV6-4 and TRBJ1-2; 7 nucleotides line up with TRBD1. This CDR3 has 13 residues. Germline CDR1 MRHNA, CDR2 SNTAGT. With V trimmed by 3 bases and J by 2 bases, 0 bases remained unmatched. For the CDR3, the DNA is TGTGCCAGCAGTGAGACAGGGAACTATGGCTACACCTTC. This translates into CASSETGNYGYTF.

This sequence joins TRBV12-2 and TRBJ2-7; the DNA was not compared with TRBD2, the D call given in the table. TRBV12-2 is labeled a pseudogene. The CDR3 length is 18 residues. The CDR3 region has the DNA TGTGCAAGTCGCTTGAAAACCGGAGCGGGGGACAAATCCTACGAGCAGTACTTC. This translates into CASRLKTGAGDKSYEQYF.

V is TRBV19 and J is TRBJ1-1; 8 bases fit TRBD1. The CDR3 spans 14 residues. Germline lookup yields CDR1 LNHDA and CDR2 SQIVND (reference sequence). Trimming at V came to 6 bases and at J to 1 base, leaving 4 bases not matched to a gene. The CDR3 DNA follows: TGTGCCAGTAGGTCGGGGACAGGGAACACTGAAGCTTTCTTT. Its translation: CASRSGTGNTEAFF.

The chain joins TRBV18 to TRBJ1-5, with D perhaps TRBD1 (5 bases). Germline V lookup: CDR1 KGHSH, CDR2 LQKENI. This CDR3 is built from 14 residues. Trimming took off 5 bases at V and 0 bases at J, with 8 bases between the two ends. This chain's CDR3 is CASSIQDSNQPQHF. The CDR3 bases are TGTGCCAGCTCAATACAGGATAGCAATCAGCCCCAGCATTTT.

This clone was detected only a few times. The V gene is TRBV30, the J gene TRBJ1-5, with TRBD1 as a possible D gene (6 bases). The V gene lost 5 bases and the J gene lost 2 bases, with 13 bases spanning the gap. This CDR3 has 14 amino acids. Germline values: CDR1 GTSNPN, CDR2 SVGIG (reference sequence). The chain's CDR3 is CAWVSGDRNQPQHF. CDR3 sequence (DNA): TGTGCCTGGGTATCAGGGGATCGCAATCAGCCCCAGCATTTT.

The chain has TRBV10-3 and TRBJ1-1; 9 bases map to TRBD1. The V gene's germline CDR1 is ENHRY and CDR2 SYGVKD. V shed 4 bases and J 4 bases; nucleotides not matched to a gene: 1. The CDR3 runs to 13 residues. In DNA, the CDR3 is TGTGCCATCAGTGGGGACAGGGTCACTGAAGCTTTCTTT. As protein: CAISGDRVTEAFF.

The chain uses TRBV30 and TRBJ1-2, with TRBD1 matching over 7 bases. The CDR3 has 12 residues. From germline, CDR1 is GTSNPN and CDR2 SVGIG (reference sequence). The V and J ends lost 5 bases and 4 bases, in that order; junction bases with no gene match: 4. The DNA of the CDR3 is TGTGCCTGGGCGCAGGGGGGCTATGGCTACACCTTC. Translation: CAWAQGGYGYTF.

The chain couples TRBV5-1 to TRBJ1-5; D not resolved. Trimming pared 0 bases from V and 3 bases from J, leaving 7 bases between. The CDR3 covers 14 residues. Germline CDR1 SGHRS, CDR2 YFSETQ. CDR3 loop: CASSLGEYNQPQHF. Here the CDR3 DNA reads TGCGCCAGCAGCTTGGGGGAGTACAATCAGCCCCAGCATTTT.